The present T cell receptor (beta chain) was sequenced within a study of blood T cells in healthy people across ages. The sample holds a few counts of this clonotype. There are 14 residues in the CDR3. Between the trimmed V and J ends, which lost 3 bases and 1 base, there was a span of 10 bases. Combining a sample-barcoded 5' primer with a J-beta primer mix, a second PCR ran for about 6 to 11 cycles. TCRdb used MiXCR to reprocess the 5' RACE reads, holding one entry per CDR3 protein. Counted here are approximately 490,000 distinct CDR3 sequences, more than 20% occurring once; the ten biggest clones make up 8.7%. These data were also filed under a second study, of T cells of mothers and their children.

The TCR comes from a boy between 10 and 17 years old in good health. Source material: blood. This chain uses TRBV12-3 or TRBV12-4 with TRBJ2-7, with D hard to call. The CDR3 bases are TGTGCCAGCAGTTTCTTCCCCGGGTCCTACGAGCAGTACTTC. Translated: CASSFFPGSYEQYF.